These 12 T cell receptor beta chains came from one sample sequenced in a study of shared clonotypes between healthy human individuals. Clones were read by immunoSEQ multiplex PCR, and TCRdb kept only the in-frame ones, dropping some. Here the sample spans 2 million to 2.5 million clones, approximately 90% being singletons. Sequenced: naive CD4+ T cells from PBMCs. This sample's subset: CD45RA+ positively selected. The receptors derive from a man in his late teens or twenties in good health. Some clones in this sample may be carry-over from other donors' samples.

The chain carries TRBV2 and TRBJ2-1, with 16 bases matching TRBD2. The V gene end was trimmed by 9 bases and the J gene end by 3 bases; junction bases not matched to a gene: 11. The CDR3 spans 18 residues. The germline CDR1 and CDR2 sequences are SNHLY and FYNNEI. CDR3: CASTTGTSGRAGYNEQFF. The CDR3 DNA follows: TGTGCCAGTACTACCGGGACTAGCGGGAGGGCCGGCTACAATGAGCAGTTCTTC.

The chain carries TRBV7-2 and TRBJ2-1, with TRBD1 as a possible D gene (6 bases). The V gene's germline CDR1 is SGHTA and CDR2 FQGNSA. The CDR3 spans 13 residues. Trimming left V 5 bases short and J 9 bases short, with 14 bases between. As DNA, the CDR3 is TGTGCCAGCAGCCCACGAGCAGGGGTTGAGCAGTTCTTC. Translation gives CASSPRAGVEQFF.

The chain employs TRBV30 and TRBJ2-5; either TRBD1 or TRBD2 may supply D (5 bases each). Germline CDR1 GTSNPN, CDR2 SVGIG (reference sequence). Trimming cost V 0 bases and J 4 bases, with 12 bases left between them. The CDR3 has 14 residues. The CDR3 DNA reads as TGTGCCTGGAGTGTAGGGACCGTAGGAGAGACCCAGTACTTC. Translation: CAWSVGTVGETQYF.

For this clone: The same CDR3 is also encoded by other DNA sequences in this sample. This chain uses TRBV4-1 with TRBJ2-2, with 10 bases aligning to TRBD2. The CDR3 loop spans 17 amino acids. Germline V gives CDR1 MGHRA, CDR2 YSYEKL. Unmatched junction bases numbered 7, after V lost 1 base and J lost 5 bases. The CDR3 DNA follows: TGCGCCAGCAGCCAAGGGCTAGCGGGAGTCAATACCGGGGAGCTGTTTTTT. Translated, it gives CASSQGLAGVNTGELFF.

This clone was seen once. The CDR3: CASSVDRGQGPKETQYF. CDR3 in DNA: TGTGCCAGCAGCGTAGACCGTGGACAGGGGCCTAAAGAGACCCAGTACTTC. The chain uses TRBV9 and TRBJ2-5; 9 positions match TRBD1. With V trimmed by 0 bases and J by 3 bases, 9 bases remained unmatched. The CDR3 length is 17 residues. The germline V gene has CDR1 SGDLS and CDR2 YYNGEE.

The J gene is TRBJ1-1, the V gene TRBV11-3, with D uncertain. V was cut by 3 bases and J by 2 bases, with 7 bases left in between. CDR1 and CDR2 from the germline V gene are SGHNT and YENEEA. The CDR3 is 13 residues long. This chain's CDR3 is CASSFESNTEAFF. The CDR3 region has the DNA TGTGCCAGCAGCTTCGAAAGCAACACTGAAGCTTTCTTT. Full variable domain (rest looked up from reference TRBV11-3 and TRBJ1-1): EAGVVQSPRYKIIEKKQPVAFWCNPISGHNTLYWYLQNLGQGPELLIRYENEEAVDDSQLPKDRFSAERLKGVDSTLKIQPAELGDSAVYLCASSFESNTEAFFGQGTRLTVV.

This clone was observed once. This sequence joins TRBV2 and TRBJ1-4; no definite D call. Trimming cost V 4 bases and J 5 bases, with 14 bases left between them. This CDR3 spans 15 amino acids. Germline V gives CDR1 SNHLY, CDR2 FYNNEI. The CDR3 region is CASSAGRVGNEKLFF. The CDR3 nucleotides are TGTGCCAGCAGTGCCGGGAGGGTGGGGAATGAAAAACTGTTTTTT.

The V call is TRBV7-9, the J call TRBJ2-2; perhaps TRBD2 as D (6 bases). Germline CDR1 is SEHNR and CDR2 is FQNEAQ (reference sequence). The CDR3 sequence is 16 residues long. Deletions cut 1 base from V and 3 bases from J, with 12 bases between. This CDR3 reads CASSLERAGYTGELFF. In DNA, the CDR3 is TGTGCCAGCAGCTTAGAGCGGGCAGGCTACACCGGGGAGCTGTTTTTT.

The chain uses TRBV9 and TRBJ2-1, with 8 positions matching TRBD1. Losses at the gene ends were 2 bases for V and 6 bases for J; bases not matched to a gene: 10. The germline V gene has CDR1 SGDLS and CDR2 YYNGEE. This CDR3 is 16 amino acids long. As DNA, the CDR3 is TGTGCCAGCAGCGTCCGAGGGACAGGTGGGATCAATGAGCAGTTCTTC. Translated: CASSVRGTGGINEQFF.

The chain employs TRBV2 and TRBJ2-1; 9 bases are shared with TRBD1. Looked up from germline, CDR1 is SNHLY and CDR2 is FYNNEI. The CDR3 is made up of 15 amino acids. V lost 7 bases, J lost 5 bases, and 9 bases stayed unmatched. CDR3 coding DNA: TGTGCCAGCACCTCTATGGGACAGGGAAACAATGAGCAGTTCTTC. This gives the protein CASTSMGQGNNEQFF.

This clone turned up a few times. The CDR3, as DNA: TGTGCCAGCAGCCCCCACAGGGGGCACACTGAAGCTTTCTTT. This encodes CASSPHRGHTEAFF. This chain links TRBV9 with TRBJ1-1; 9 bases match TRBD1. CDR3 length equals 14 residues. V trimming: 4 bases; J trimming: 3 bases; junction bases outside the gene matches: 4. Germline V gene data show CDR1 as SGDLS and CDR2 as YYNGEE. Using reference TRBV9 and TRBJ1-1 for the parts outside the CDR3, the full variable domain is DSGVTQTPKHLITATGQRVTLRCSPRSGDLSVYWYQQSLDQGLQFLIQYYNGEERAKGNILERFSAQQFPDLHSELNLSSLELGDSALYFCASSPHRGHTEAFFGQGTRLTVV.

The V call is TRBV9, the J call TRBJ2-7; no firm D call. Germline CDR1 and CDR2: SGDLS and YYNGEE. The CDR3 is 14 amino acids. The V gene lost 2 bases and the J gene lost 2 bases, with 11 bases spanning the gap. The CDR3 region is CASSVSGQTYEQYF. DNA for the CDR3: TGTGCCAGCAGCGTGTCGGGCCAAACCTACGAGCAGTACTTC.